Listed below are T cell receptor beta chains from one sample, sequenced in a study of response to subunit inactivated influenza vaccine. A single record per CDR3 protein comes from TCRdb applying MiXCR to the RT-PCR reads. The repertoire holds 650,000 to 700,000 distinct CDR3 sequences, with 15% to 17% as singletons. Sequencing was performed on PBMCs from blood, taken about 11 days after vaccination. The receptors were sampled from a man aged 50 or older who received an inactivated influenza vaccine. The CDR3 runs from the conserved cysteine through the conserved F or W. Clone size is stated in some rows and not others, as once, few, many or a class when expanded.

j_call | v_call | clone_size | cdr3_length | cdr3_aa
TRBJ1-5 | TRBV5-6 | few | 18 | CASSIPDGHRESDQPQHF
TRBJ1-2 | TRBV7-9 | - | 15 | CASSPPGIRNYGYTF
TRBJ2-1 | TRBV4-2 | - | 15 | CASSQERSSRHEQFF
TRBJ1-6 | TRBV30 | - | 13 | CAWRWQAVSPLHF
TRBJ2-3 | TRBV20-1 | many | 14 | CSARDRGGTDTQYF
TRBJ2-5 | TRBV5-8 | few | 15 | CASSIRLAGLETQYF
TRBJ2-7 | TRBV6-2/TRBV6-3 | few | 15 | CASSQSQGLRNEQYF
TRBJ2-6 | TRBV7-9 | - | 17 | CASGRGNGPIGANVLTF
TRBJ1-1 | TRBV6-1 | few | 14 | CASSETRVNTEAFF
TRBJ2-1 | TRBV20-1 | few | 17 | CSARQRGTSGGYNEQFF
TRBJ2-2 | TRBV7-9 | - | 13 | CASSLDLSGELFF
TRBJ2-3 | TRBV6-5 | few | 16 | CASSYTRQGGTDTQYF
TRBJ1-2 | TRBV5-1 | few | 14 | CASSLATADYGYTF
TRBJ2-7 | TRBV6-5 | - | 15 | CASSYSLGQGREQYF
TRBJ2-5 | TRBV5-1 | - | 14 | CASKPDSYQETQYF
TRBJ2-1 | TRBV7-2 | few | 16 | CASSLRSSSGYNEQFF
TRBJ2-3 | TRBV5-1 | once | 15 | CASSPQATSTDTQYF
TRBJ2-7 | TRBV7-9 | - | 13 | CASSLDGVLEQYF
TRBJ2-4 | TRBV5-6 | few | 15 | CASSLSGAGMNIQYF
TRBJ1-4 | TRBV11-2 | few | 17 | CASSLWAGDRGNEKLFF
TRBJ1-1 | TRBV15 | - | 13 | CATSSRGGTEAFF
TRBJ2-5 | TRBV6-1 | - | 16 | CASRSYRDRVGATQYF
TRBJ2-1 | TRBV15 | - | 13 | CATSSSPGQGQFF
TRBJ1-4 | TRBV6-2/TRBV6-3 | - | 16 | CASSYPPGQVNEKLFF
TRBJ2-1 | TRBV27 | few | 15 | CASTVGTATYNEQFF
TRBJ2-5 | TRBV12-3/TRBV12-4 | - | 17 | CASSLTPGLQGGETQYF
TRBJ2-3 | TRBV6-2/TRBV6-3 | few | 17 | CASSYSGARARTDTQYF
TRBJ1-1 | TRBV29-1 | many | 13 | CSVAGGGVTEAFF
TRBJ2-3 | TRBV5-4 | many | 17 | CASSLVGTGGRTDTQYF
TRBJ2-7 | TRBV27 | - | 15 | CASSLSPWPIYEQYF
TRBJ2-3 | TRBV4-1 | many | 16 | CASSRLTGGGGDTQYF
TRBJ2-3 | TRBV7-8 | - | 17 | CASSLRRASGYTDTQYF
TRBJ2-1 | TRBV5-5 | - | 18 | CASSLVWFPGLTYNEQFF
TRBJ2-3 | TRBV10-3 | many | 15 | CAISTSGESTDTQYF
TRBJ2-4 | TRBV20-1 | few | 13 | CSARLLAKNIQYF
TRBJ1-1 | TRBV2 | - | 15 | CASRTEGAVSSEAFF
TRBJ2-7 | TRBV10-3 | - | 16 | CAISGALAGGPYEQYF
TRBJ2-1 | TRBV7-9 | few | 16 | CASSLVRGAPGVEQFF
TRBJ2-2 | TRBV7-6 | once | 14 | CASSLEAVTGELFF
TRBJ2-5 | TRBV20-1 | - | 14 | CSVRTSGGPETQYF
TRBJ2-5 | TRBV4-3 | few | 16 | CASSQALSRGQETQYF
TRBJ2-2 | TRBV2 | few | 15 | CASRPDRVNTGELFF
TRBJ2-7 | TRBV20-1 | - | 13 | CSARMTGPHEQYF
TRBJ2-3 | TRBV6-6 | few | 13 | CASAGDGTDTQYF
TRBJ2-2 | TRBV10-3 | few | 13 | CAISESVTGELFF
TRBJ1-1 | TRBV3-1 | - | 15 | CASSQADRRYTEAFF
TRBJ2-7 | TRBV29-1 | few | 11 | CSVSSLYEQYF
TRBJ1-2 | TRBV6-1 | - | 16 | CATETGGKSGNYGYTF
TRBJ2-7 | TRBV7-8 | few | 15 | CASSLEGQGIYEQYF
TRBJ1-6 | TRBV20-1 | - | 13 | CSASARYNSPLHF
TRBJ2-7 | TRBV27 | few | 15 | CASSLSWALSYEQYF